A single sample is the source of the 31 T cell receptor beta chains below, sequenced in a study of glioma-infiltrating T cells. TCR alpha and beta CDR3 regions were amplified from RNA using iRepertoire nested multiplex PCR. Using its own MiXCR run on the multiplex PCR reads, TCRdb lists one record per CDR3 protein. The repertoire consists of under 200,000 distinct CDR3 sequences, with more than 35% occurring once and the leading ten covering around 4.9%. Material for sequencing was glioma tissue, nonneoplastic brain tissue, or PBMCs (not recorded which). These receptors originate from a human donor with low-grade glioma or glioblastoma, undergoing nonglioma brain surgery, or in good health (not recorded which).

The V call is TRBV3-1, the J call TRBJ2-7, with TRBD2 matching 14 bases. V lost 2 bases and J lost 0; bases outside the gene matches: 3. The CDR3 sequence is 17 residues long. Looked up from germline, CDR1 is LGHDT and CDR2 is YNNKEL (reference sequence). The DNA of the CDR3 is TGTGCCAGCAGCCAACCGGGACTAGCGGGAGTCTCCTACGAGCAGTACTTC. Amino acids: CASSQPGLAGVSYEQYF.

In this sample, this clonotype turned up many times. The V call is TRBV7-2, the J call TRBJ2-3; no clear D gene. V was trimmed by 3 bases and J by 2 bases, leaving 6 bases between them. Germline CDR1 reads SGHTA; CDR2 reads FQGNSA. The CDR3 contains 13 residues. In nucleotides, the CDR3 is TGTGCCAGCAGCTTTGACTTCACAGATACGCAGTATTTT. Translation gives CASSFDFTDTQYF.

There are many counts of this clonotype. The V and J genes are TRBV6-1 and TRBJ2-7; possible D gene TRBD2, 5 bases. This CDR3 spans 13 amino acids. The V end was cut by 5 bases, the J end by 4 bases, with 12 bases between. Germline CDR1 and CDR2: MNHNS and SASEGT. CDR3 coding DNA: TGTGCCAGCAGTCCAAGCACTAGTTACGAGCAGTACTTC. Its protein product is CASSPSTSYEQYF.

This clonotype has just a few counts. The chain is built from TRBV5-1 and TRBJ2-7; 9 positions match TRBD1. The CDR3 spans 16 residues. V was pared by 4 bases and J by 7 bases, with 15 bases of the junction left unmatched. Germline-derived CDR1 and CDR2 are SGHRS and YFSETQ. CDR3 in amino acids: CASSPSWRQGVDEQYF. The CDR3 DNA follows: TGCGCCAGCAGCCCGTCATGGAGACAGGGGGTGGATGAGCAGTACTTC.

This clonotype was recorded at least ten times. The rearrangement uses TRBV7-2 and TRBJ2-3, with D possibly TRBD2 on 6 matching bases. Per germline, CDR1 SGHTA and CDR2 FQGNSA. CDR3 size: 15 residues. Trimming removed 1 base at V and 5 bases at J, with 13 bases between. DNA for the CDR3: TGTGCCAGCAGCTTAGGGGGCCGGGAGTTAGATACGCAGTATTTT. It specifies CASSLGGRELDTQYF. The full variable domain, rest sourced from reference TRBV7-2 and TRBJ2-3, is GAGVSQSPSNKVTEKGKDVELRCDPISGHTALYWYRQSLGQGLEFLIYFQGNSAPDKSGLPSDRFSAERTGGSVSTLTIQRTQQEDSAVYLCASSLGGRELDTQYFGPGTRLTVL.

As for this clonotype: It may be a read error: a sequence one base away is much more abundant. The chain uses TRBV3-1 and TRBJ1-5; D call uncertain. Germline V gene lookup returns CDR1 LGHDT and CDR2 YNNKEL (reference sequence). Trimming shortened V by 3 bases and J by 7 bases, and 13 bases separated the two germline ends. This CDR3 region has 14 residues. The CDR3 here is CASSQKGSLQPQHF. The CDR3 nucleotides are TGTGCCAGCAGCCAGAAAGGGTCGTTACAGCCCCAGCATTTT.

This clonotype was seen at least ten times. The chain links TRBV7-2 to TRBJ1-2; 11 nucleotides align to TRBD1. The J segment lost 2 bases and the V segment lost 0 bases, leaving 5 bases of the junction unmatched. Germline CDR1 reads SGHTA; CDR2 reads FQGNSA. CDR3 length: 17 residues. As DNA, the CDR3 is TGTGCCAGCAGCTTAGCGCTGGGACAGGGGGTGAACTATGGCTACACCTTC. It specifies CASSLALGQGVNYGYTF.

In regard to this clonotype: A much larger clone lies one base from this, so it may be a read error. The V gene is TRBV7-2, the J gene TRBJ2-3, with a tentative D call TRBD2 (6 bases). CDR3 length: 16 residues. The germline V gene has CDR1 SGHTA and CDR2 FQGNSA. This CDR3 reads CASRNGGPTSTDTQCF. The DNA of the CDR3 is TGTGCCAGCAGAAACGGAGGGCCTACTAGCACAGATACGCAGTGTTTT.

Note on this clonotype: This may be a read error: a much more frequent sequence differs by one nucleotide. CDR3 nucleotide sequence: TGTGCCAGCAGCTTAGCAACGGAAGGGCTGACAGATACGCAGTATTTT. Its protein product is CASSLATEGLTDTQYF. This sequence joins TRBV7-9 and TRBJ2-3; D unclear. V lost 0 bases, J lost 3 bases, and 13 bases lay in between. The CDR3 runs 16 residues. Germline CDR1 and CDR2: SEHNR and FQNEAQ (reference sequence).

Ten or more counts support this clonotype. The chain recombines TRBV28 with TRBJ2-1, with D maybe TRBD2 (6 bases). Germline V lookup: CDR1 MDHEN, CDR2 SYDVKM. The CDR3 is made up of 15 amino acids. Trimming shortened V by 7 bases and J by 0 bases, and 13 bases separated the two germline ends. Here the CDR3 reads CASISQRVSYNEQFF. CDR3 DNA: TGTGCCAGCATCTCCCAGCGGGTCTCCTACAATGAGCAGTTCTTC.

V usage is TRBV28 and J usage is TRBJ2-7; perhaps TRBD1 as D (5 bases). Germline CDR1 reads MDHEN; CDR2 reads SYDVKM. The ends were cut back, 1 base at V and 0 bases at J, with 25 bases in the middle. CDR3 length equals 20 residues. CDR3 region: CASSLLVRSSLTASSYEQYF. The CDR3 nucleotides are TGTGCCAGCAGTTTATTAGTTCGGAGCTCTTTGACAGCGTCCTCCTACGAGCAGTACTTC.

This clonotype was seen ten or more times. The chain links TRBV18 to TRBJ2-7, with 9 bases identical to TRBD1. The junction had 3 bases not matched to a gene; V was cut back by 6 bases and J by 3 bases. CDR3 length: 13 amino acids. The germline gives CDR1 KGHSH, CDR2 LQKENI. CDR3 in DNA: TGTGCCAGCTCCGAGGACAGGGGCTACGAGCAGTACTTC. Protein: CASSEDRGYEQYF.

Worth noting for this clonotype: This sequence may be a read error, since a much larger clone differs from it by one base. This sequence joins TRBV20-1 and TRBJ2-7, with 12 bases lining up with TRBD2. Germline values: CDR1 DFQATT, CDR2 SNEGSKA (reference sequence). V was pared by 3 bases and J by 5 bases, with 8 bases of the junction left unmatched. This CDR3 spans 15 amino acids. CDR3 region: CSASTLAGGDHEQYF. CDR3 nucleotide sequence: TGCAGTGCTAGCACACTAGCGGGAGGCGACCACGAGCAGTACTTC.

The CDR3 region has the DNA TGTGCCAGCTCTTGCGGGAGTAGATTCTACGAGCAGTACTTC. It yields the protein CASSCGSRFYEQYF. V usage is TRBV27 and J usage is TRBJ2-7, with 7 bases fitting TRBD2. Per germline, CDR1 MNHEY and CDR2 SMNVEV (reference sequence). The ends lost 8 bases at V and 3 bases at J; junction bases unmatched: 10. This CDR3 has 14 amino acids.

Notes on this clonotype: A much larger clone lies one base from this, so it may be a read error. The chain employs TRBV28 and TRBJ2-3, with 8 bases matching TRBD2. CDR1 and CDR2 (germline): MDHEN, SYDVKM. The CDR3 is made up of 14 amino acids. The CDR3 bases are TGTGGCAGCAGTTTTACTAGCGGCCCCTTCACGCAGTATTTT. Amino acids: CGSSFTSGPFTQYF.

In this sample, this clonotype is medium-sized. This chain links TRBV20-1 with TRBJ1-1; D uncertain. There are 13 residues in the CDR3. In germline, CDR1 is DFQATT, CDR2 SNEGSKA (reference sequence). The V end was cut by 5 bases, the J end by 3 bases, with 13 bases between. The DNA of the CDR3 is TGCAGTGCTTATGACCCTCGGTACACTGAAGCTTTCTTT. Its translation: CSAYDPRYTEAFF.

The chain employs TRBV5-5 and TRBJ1-1; 7 nucleotides agree with TRBD1. Trimming took 0 bases from V and 5 from J; bases not matched to a gene: 4. This CDR3 is built from 14 residues. Germline CDR1 SGHKS, CDR2 YYEKEE (reference sequence). In DNA, the CDR3 is TGTGCCAGCAGCTTGGCGGGACAGAGAACTGAAGCTTTCTTT. Translation gives CASSLAGQRTEAFF.

V and J are TRBV19 and TRBJ2-7, with D unclear. Trimming stripped 5 bases from V and 5 bases from J, with 13 bases between. The CDR3 spans 13 residues. The germline V gene has CDR1 LNHDA and CDR2 SQIVND (reference sequence). CDR3 bases: TGTGCCAGTAGTGTCGGAGACGGCGACGAGCAGTACTTC. Translation: CASSVGDGDEQYF.

The V gene is TRBV3-1, the J gene TRBJ1-2; D call uncertain. The CDR3 covers 14 residues. Germline CDR1 LGHDT, CDR2 YNNKEL (reference sequence). V lost 1 base, J lost 6 bases, and 12 bases lay in between. CDR3 sequence reads: CASSQGSSLNGYTF. In DNA, the CDR3 is TGTGCCAGCAGCCAAGGGTCCAGTTTGAATGGCTACACCTTC.

The V gene is TRBV29-1, the J gene TRBJ1-5, with D hard to call. The V gene's germline CDR1 is SQVTM and CDR2 ANQGSEA. The CDR3 has 13 residues. With 4 bases removed from V and 3 bases from J, the gap between germline ends came to 10 bases. CDR3 sequence: CSVGPSPNQPQHF. In nucleotides, the CDR3 is TGCAGCGTTGGCCCCAGCCCCAATCAGCCCCAGCATTTT.

Comment on this clonotype: A much bigger clone sits one base away, suggesting this may be a read error. The chain links TRBV14 to TRBJ2-5, with 7 bases identical to TRBD2. CDR1 and CDR2 (germline): SGHDN, FVKESK. The CDR3 covers 16 residues. CDR3 protein: CASIQDPGPGGETQYF. Here the CDR3 DNA reads TGTGCCAGCATCCAAGACCCGGGACCGGGGGGTGAGACCCAGTACTTC.

With respect to this clonotype: This may be a read error, as it is one base from a much larger clone. Because the CDR3 is missing its conserved closing phenylalanine or tryptophan, this is likely a read error. The DNA is omitted, as the CDR3 cannot be located on it reliably, and the CDR3 follows TCRdb's listing. The chain is built from TRBV20-1 and TRBJ2-7; TRBD2 was called by the table and not checked on the DNA. The CDR3 has 13 residues if both end residues are counted. The germline gives CDR1 DFQATT, CDR2 SNEGSKA (reference sequence). CDR3 in amino acids: CSAKDAGSDRVGM.

This clonotype occurred a few times. This chain uses TRBV30 with TRBJ2-3, with D hard to call. The CDR3 totals 13 residues. Germline CDR1 reads GTSNPN; CDR2 reads SVGIG (reference sequence). Trimming left V 1 base short and J 0 bases short, with 5 bases between. The CDR3 loop is CAWSAGSTDTQYF. The CDR3 DNA is TGTGCCTGGAGTGCAGGCAGCACAGATACGCAGTATTTT.

A word on this clonotype: A much larger clone differs from this one at a single base, so this may be a read error. This chain joins TRBV28 and TRBJ2-1, with 9 positions matching TRBD2. Germline V lookup: CDR1 MDHEN, CDR2 SYDVKM. The V segment lost 5 bases and the J segment 7 bases; nucleotides outside the gene matches: 9. CDR3 length equals 15 residues. The CDR3 coding sequence is TGTGCCAGCAGTGGGGGGACTAGCAGTCTTAATGAGCAGTTCTTC. This gives the protein CASSGGTSSLNEQFF. The whole variable domain, filled in from reference TRBV28 and TRBJ2-1, reads DVKVTQSSRYLVKRTGEKVFLECVQDMDHENMFWYRQDPGLGLRLIYFSYDVKMKEKGDIPEGYSVSREKKERFSLILESASTNQTSMYLCASSGGTSSLNEQFFGPGTRLTVL.

This clonotype was recorded many times. This chain links TRBV20-1 with TRBJ1-1; 7 bases match TRBD1. J was trimmed by 1 base and V by 7 bases; bases with no gene match: 9. CDR1 is DFQATT and CDR2 is SNEGSKA in the germline V gene (reference sequence). The length of the CDR3 is 14 residues. CDR3 sequence: CSVTTGVRNTEAFF. In nucleotides, the CDR3 is TGCAGTGTAACAACAGGGGTCCGGAACACTGAAGCTTTCTTT.

This clonotype was detected a few times. The genes are TRBV2 and TRBJ2-7; no clear D. The germline V gene encodes CDR1 SNHLY and CDR2 FYNNEI. The CDR3 totals 13 residues. The V end was cut by 2 bases, the J end by 3 bases, with 8 bases between. In nucleotides, the CDR3 is TGTGCCAGCAGTGAATATGGAGACTACGAGCAGTACTTC. It encodes CASSEYGDYEQYF.

The table lists this clonotype with a count of one. An end of the junction does not agree with germline; a read error may underlie this. The J gene is TRBJ2-1, the V gene TRBV24-1; the D call may be TRBD1 or TRBD2 (5 bases each). The V gene's germline CDR1 is KGHDR and CDR2 SFDVKD. This CDR3 is built from 17 residues. The CDR3 region has the DNA TGTGCCACCAGTGGAAATAGGGGACCGCTGACATACAATGAGGAGTTCTTC. Residues: CATSGNRGPLTYNEEFF.

This clonotype was detected ten times or more. The rearrangement joins TRBV7-2 to TRBJ2-1, with TRBD2 matching over 9 bases. This CDR3 is built from 15 residues. CDR1 SGHTA and CDR2 FQGNSA come from the germline V gene. Unmatched junction bases numbered 8, after V lost 4 bases and J lost 7 bases. The CDR3 here is CASSSAGTSTNEQFF. DNA of the CDR3: TGTGCCAGCAGCTCAGCCGGGACTAGCACTAATGAGCAGTTCTTC. Drawing the rest from reference TRBV7-2 and TRBJ2-1, the complete variable domain is GAGVSQSPSNKVTEKGKDVELRCDPISGHTALYWYRQSLGQGLEFLIYFQGNSAPDKSGLPSDRFSAERTGGSVSTLTIQRTQQEDSAVYLCASSSAGTSTNEQFFGPGTRLTVL.

A word on this clonotype: The junction departs from the called germline gene at one end, perhaps through a read error. This sequence joins TRBV12-3 or TRBV12-4 and TRBJ2-3; D possibly corresponds to TRBD1 (6 bases). This CDR3 is 13 amino acids long. The CDR3, as DNA: TGTGCCAGCAGTTTAACTAAGGGGGATAAGCAGTATTTT. Its translation is CASSLTKGDKQYF.

This clonotype was picked up many times. DNA of the CDR3: TGCAGTGCTCTGTCCACGAGCTCCTATAATTCACCCCTCCACTTT. Its protein product is CSALSTSSYNSPLHF. J is TRBJ1-6 and V is TRBV20-1, with D unclear. Germline loops: CDR1 DFQATT, CDR2 SNEGSKA (reference sequence). Trimming shortened V by 5 bases and J by 0 bases, and 11 bases separated the two germline ends. CDR3 length equals 15 residues.

CDR3 loop: CAISEEGQGHPKTQYF. Written as DNA, the CDR3 is TGTGCCATCAGCGAGGAGGGACAGGGTCATCCGAAGACCCAGTACTTC. V gene TRBV28 combines with J gene TRBJ2-5; 9 bases agree with TRBD1. V lost 10 bases and J lost 6; bases outside the gene matches: 18. Germline values: CDR1 MDHEN, CDR2 SYDVKM. This CDR3 is built from 16 residues.